This TCR beta chain emerged from a study of blood T cell repertoires in COVID-19. Study context: The study drew acute and convalescent COVID-19 samples from the United States, Italy and Spain. Nucleic acid was either cDNA or gDNA, and it came from T cells, B-cell-depleted T cells, or PBMCs.

Methods used by the authors: Counts of nucleated cells, estimated from reference gene primer amplification, were obtained. Here immunoSEQ multiplex PCR was the method, and the copy in TCRdb shows in-frame clones only, minus some. That table furnishes V, J and clone size, whereas the DNA furnished D and trimming. Of 100,000 to 150,000 clones in the sample, around 86% were seen once. This CDR3 has 14 residues. Trimming cost V 1 base and J 2 bases, with 8 bases left between them. Germline assignment: CDR1 SGHVS and CDR2 FQNEAQ. The J gene is TRBJ1-1, the V gene TRBV7-8; D unresolved. The TCR was taken from a man between 60 and 75 years old with acute or convalescent COVID-19. The sample was peripheral blood. The DNA of the CDR3 is TGTGCCAGCAGCTTAGTGCGCGGTAACACTGAAGCTTTCTTT. As protein: CASSLVRGNTEAFF.